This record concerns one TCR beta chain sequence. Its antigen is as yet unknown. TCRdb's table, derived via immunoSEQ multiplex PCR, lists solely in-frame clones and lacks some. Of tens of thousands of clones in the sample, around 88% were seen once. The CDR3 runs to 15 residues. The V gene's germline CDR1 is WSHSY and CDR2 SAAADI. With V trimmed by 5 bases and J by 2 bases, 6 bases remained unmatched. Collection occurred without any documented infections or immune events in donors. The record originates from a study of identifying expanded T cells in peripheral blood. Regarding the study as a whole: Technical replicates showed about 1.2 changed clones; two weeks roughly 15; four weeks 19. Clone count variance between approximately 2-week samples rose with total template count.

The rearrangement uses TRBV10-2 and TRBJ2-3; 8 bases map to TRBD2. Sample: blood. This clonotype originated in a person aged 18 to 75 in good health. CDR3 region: CASSLTSGITDTQYF. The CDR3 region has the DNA TGCGCCAGCAGTCTCACTAGCGGCATCACAGATACGCAGTATTTT.